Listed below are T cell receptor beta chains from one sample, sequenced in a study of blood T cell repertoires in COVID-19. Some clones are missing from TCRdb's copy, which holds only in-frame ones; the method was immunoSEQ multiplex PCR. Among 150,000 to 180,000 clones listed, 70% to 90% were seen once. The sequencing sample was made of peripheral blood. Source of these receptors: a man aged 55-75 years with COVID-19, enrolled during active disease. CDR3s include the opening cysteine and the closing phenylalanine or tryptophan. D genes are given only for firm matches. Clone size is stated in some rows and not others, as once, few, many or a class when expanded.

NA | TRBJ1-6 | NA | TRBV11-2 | TGTGCCAGCAGCTTAGATCTGGGGGGTGGATCACCCCTCCACTTT | CASSLDLGGGSPLHF
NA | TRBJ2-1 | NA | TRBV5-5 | TGTGCCAGCAGCCCCGCGGGGATCAGCTCCTACAATGAGCAGTTCTTC | CASSPAGISSYNEQFF
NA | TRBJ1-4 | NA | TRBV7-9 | TGTGCCAGCAGCCTCCAGGTTGGCGGGGGTAATGAAAAACTGTTTTTT | CASSLQVGGGNEKLFF
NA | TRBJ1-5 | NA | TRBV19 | TGTGCCAGTAGTATAAATGGGAACCCTATGGAGGGGCGGAATCAGCCCCAGCATTTT | CASSINGNPMEGRNQPQHF
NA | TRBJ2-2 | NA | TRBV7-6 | TGTGCCAGCAGCTTAGCCGGCGAGCTAGGCGGGGAGCTGTTTTTT | CASSLAGELGGELFF
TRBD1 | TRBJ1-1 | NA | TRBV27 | TGTGCCAGCAGTGCGGACAGGGGGCGGGAAGCTTTCTTT | CASSADRGREAFF
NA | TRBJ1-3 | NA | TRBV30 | TGTGCCTGGAGTAGAGGCTCTGGAAACACCATATATTTT | CAWSRGSGNTIYF
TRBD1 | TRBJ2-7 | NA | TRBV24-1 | TGTGCCACCAGTGACCACCGACAGGGGGGATACGAGCAGTACTTC | CATSDHRQGGYEQYF
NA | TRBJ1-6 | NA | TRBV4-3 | TGCGCCAGCAGCCAAGATCCCCAGGGTCAATCACCCCTCCACTTT | CASSQDPQGQSPLHF
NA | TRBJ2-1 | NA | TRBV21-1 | TGTGCCAGCAGCACTTGCGACAGGGCCTCCTACAATGAGCAGTTCTTC | CASSTCDRASYNEQFF
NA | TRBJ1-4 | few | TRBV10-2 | TGCGCCAGCAGTGAAATGGGCTCCAAAGGTGAAAAACTGTTTTTT | CASSEMGSKGEKLFF
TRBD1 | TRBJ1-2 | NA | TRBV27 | TGTGCCAGCAGTTTTGGGACAGCGCACTATGGCTACACCTTC | CASSFGTAHYGYTF
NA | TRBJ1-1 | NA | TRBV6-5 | TGTGCCAGCAGTTCAGGACAGCATAACACTGAAGCTTTCTTT | CASSSGQHNTEAFF
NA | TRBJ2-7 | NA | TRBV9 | TGTGCCAGCAGCGAGGGGGGGTCCGACTACCGGGAGCAGTACTTC | CASSEGGSDYREQYF
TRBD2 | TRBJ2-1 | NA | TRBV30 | TGTGCCTCCGAGCGGGAGGGAAAGAATGAGCAGTTCTTC | CASEREGKNEQFF
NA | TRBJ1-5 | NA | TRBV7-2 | TGTGCCAGCAGCTGGGGAACAGGTGTAGGTCAGCCCCAGCATTTT | CASSWGTGVGQPQHF
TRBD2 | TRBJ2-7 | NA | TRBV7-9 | TGTGCCAGCAGCTTGGCAGCGGGAGGGCCCGGAGAGCAGTACTTC | CASSLAAGGPGEQYF
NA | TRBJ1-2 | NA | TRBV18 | TGTGCCAGCTCATCCCGACAGGAGCAAAGCGGGGCATATGGCTACACCTTC | CASSSRQEQSGAYGYTF
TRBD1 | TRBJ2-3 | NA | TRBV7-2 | TGTGCCAGCAGCATCGGGACAGGGGTAGGCACAGATACGCAGTATTTT | CASSIGTGVGTDTQYF
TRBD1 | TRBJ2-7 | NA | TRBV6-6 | TGTGCCAGCAGTCCCTCAGGGACAGGGTTGACCTACGAGCAGTACTTC | CASSPSGTGLTYEQYF
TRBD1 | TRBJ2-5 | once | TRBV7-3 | TGTGCCAGCAGCTTAACCGGGACAGGGGGCTCAGAGACCCAGTACTTC | CASSLTGTGGSETQYF
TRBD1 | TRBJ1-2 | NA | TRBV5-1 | TGCGCCAGCAGCCAAAGCGGACAGGGGGCAGACTATGGCTACACCTTC | CASSQSGQGADYGYTF
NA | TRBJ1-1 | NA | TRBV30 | TGTGCCTGGAGTGTCAACAGCATTTACACTGAAGCTTTCTTT | CAWSVNSIYTEAFF
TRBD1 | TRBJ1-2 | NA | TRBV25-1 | TGTGCCAGCAGTCCCCGGACAGGGATATCAAGCTACACCTTC | CASSPRTGISSYTF
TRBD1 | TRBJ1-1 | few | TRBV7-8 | TGTGCCAGCAGCTTAGGGGACAGGGGGTCAGAAGCTTTCTTT | CASSLGDRGSEAFF
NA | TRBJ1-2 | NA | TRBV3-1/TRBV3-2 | TGTGCCAGCAGCCCATTACAGGGAGCTAACTATGGCTACACCTTC | CASSPLQGANYGYTF
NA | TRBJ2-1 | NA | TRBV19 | TGTGCCAGTAGTATTTCCCCCCTATCTAGCGAGTGGTTCTTC | CASSISPLSSEWFF
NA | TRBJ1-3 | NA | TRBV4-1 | TGCGCCAGCAGCCAACCAGGCTTCTCTGGAAACACCATATATTTT | CASSQPGFSGNTIYF
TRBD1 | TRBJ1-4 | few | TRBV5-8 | TGTGCCAGCAGCTTCACCGGGACAGGGAATGAAAAACTGTTTTTT | CASSFTGTGNEKLFF
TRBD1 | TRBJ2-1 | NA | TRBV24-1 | TGTGCCACCAGTGACCCTCAGGGGGAATCCTACAATGAGCAGTTCTTC | CATSDPQGESYNEQFF
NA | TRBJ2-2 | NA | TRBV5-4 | TGTGCCAGCGGGATGACAGACCTTAACACCGGGGAGCTGTTTTTT | CASGMTDLNTGELFF
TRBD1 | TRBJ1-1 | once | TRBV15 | TGTGCCACCAGCAGACCGGGACAGAGGAACACTGAAGCTTTCTTT | CATSRPGQRNTEAFF
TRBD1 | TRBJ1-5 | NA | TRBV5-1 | TGCGCCAGCAGCCCGACAGCGAGGGACAGTAGCAATCAGCCCCAGCATTTT | CASSPTARDSSNQPQHF
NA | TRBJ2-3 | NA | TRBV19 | TGTGCCAGTAGGGAGGCGGTACCAGATACGCAGTATTTT | CASREAVPDTQYF
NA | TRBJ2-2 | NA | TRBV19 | TGTGCCAGTACCGCCCAGGGCGTCCTCGCCGGGGAGCTGTTTTTT | CASTAQGVLAGELFF
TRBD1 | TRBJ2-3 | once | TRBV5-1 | TGCGCCAGCAGCTGGGGGACAGAACATAGCACAGATACGCAGTATTTT | CASSWGTEHSTDTQYF
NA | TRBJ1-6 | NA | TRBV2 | TGTGCCAGCAGGGGCATCGGTTCACCCCTCCACTTT | CASRGIGSPLHF
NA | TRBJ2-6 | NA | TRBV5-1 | TGCGCCAGCAGGCAGGACAACTCTGGGGCCAACGTCCTGACTTTC | CASRQDNSGANVLTF
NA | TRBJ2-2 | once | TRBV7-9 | TGTGCCAGCAGCTTGCTGACTAGCACCGGGGAGCTGTTTTTT | CASSLLTSTGELFF
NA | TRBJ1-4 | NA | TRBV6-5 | TGTGCCAGCAGGACGGGTAATGAAAAACTGTTTTTT | CASRTGNEKLFF
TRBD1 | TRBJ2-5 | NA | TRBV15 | TGTGCCACCAACCAAGACAGGGTCCGAGAGACCCAGTACTTC | CATNQDRVRETQYF
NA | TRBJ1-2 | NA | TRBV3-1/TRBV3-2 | TGTGCCAGCAGCCCCGCGTCTGTTAACTATGGCTACACCTTC | CASSPASVNYGYTF
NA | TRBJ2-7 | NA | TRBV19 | TGTGCCAGTAGGTTGGGATACGGGAGTGTTTACGAGCAGTACTTC | CASRLGYGSVYEQYF
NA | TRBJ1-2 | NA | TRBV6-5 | TGTGCCAGCAGTTACTCGAGGCAGGGGAGCTATGGCTACACCTTC | CASSYSRQGSYGYTF
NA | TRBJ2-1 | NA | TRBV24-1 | TGTGCCACCAGTGACCCTGACCCGAACGGCGGAACCTACAATGAGCAGTTCTTC | CATSDPDPNGGTYNEQFF
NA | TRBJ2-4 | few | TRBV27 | TGTGCCAGCAGTGGACACCCCAAAAACATTCAGTACTTC | CASSGHPKNIQYF
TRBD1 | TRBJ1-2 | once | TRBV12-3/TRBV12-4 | TGTGCCATCGTCCAGGGGGCCCACTATGGCTACACCTTC | CAIVQGAHYGYTF
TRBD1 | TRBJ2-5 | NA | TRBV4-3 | TGCGCCAGCAGCTACACAGGGGGTTCAGGGGAGACCCAGTACTTC | CASSYTGGSGETQYF
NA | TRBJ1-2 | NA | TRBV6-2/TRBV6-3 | TGTGCCAGCAGTTACTCGAGGCCCCAGGGCTACACCTTC | CASSYSRPQGYTF
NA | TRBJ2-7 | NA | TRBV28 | TGTGCCAGCAGGACCCCTGCGGAGATATACGAGCAGTACTTC | CASRTPAEIYEQYF
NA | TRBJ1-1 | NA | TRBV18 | TGTGCCAGCTCACGAGACAGACTCGACACTGAAGCTTTCTTT | CASSRDRLDTEAFF
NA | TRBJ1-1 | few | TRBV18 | TGTGCCAGCTCACCAAGACAGGCCGTCCCCACTGAAGCTTTCTTT | CASSPRQAVPTEAFF
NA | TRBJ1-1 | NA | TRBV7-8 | TGTGCCAGCAGCCCGCCCGGGGTAGGTCACACTGAAGCTTTCTTT | CASSPPGVGHTEAFF
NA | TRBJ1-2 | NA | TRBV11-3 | TGTGCCAGCAGCAAAACAAGGGGACATTTCAACTATGGCTACACCTTC | CASSKTRGHFNYGYTF
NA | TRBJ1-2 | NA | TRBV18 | TGTGCCAGCTCACCGACAGGTTTTCGGGGCTACACCTTC | CASSPTGFRGYTF
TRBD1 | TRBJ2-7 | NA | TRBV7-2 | TGTGCCAGCAGCCTCCACGGAGGACAGGGCTACGAGCAGTACTTC | CASSLHGGQGYEQYF